This T cell receptor (beta chain) is drawn from a study of CD8+CD57+ T cells in acquired aplastic anemia. Trimming removed 5 bases at V and 3 bases at J, with 17 bases between. The CDR3 totals 15 residues. Germline V gene data show CDR1 as SGHAT and CDR2 as FQNNGV. Whoever was chosen for sequencing had shown CD8+CD57+ cell expansion by flow cytometry. Each of the patients presented with severe acquired aplastic anemia. Genomic DNA, serving as template, underwent TCR beta VDJ and CDR3 profiling. TCRdb reanalysed the reads using MiXCR and keeps one entry per CDR3 protein. The sample carries around 210,000 distinct CDR3 sequences, 65% recorded once. This clonotype showed up many times.

The origin of this receptor is a human donor with aplastic anemia. The sample was sorted CD4+, CD8+, or CD8+CD57+ T cells (not recorded which) from PBMCs. The chain has TRBV11-2 and TRBJ2-7; D unresolved. CDR3 sequence: CASSLLTGFYYEQYF. The CDR3 DNA is TGTGCCAGCAGCCTCCTCACTGGATTTTACTACGAGCAGTACTTC. The variable domain in full, completed from reference TRBV11-2 and TRBJ2-7, reads EAGVAQSPRYKIIEKRQSVAFWCNPISGHATLYWYQQILGQGPKLLIQFQNNGVVDDSQLPKDRFSAERLKGVDSTLKIQPAKLEDSAVYLCASSLLTGFYYEQYFGPGTRLTVT.